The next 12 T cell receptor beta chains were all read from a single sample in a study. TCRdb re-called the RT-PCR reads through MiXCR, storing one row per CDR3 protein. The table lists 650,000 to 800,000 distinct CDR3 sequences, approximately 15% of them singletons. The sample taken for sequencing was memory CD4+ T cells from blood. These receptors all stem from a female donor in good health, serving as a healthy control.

The CDR3 loop is CASSSRDRQEQFF. CDR3 bases: TGTGCCAGCAGCTCAAGGGACAGACAAGAGCAGTTCTTC. J is TRBJ2-1 and V is TRBV7-7, with TRBD1 matching over 7 bases. Germline V gene data show CDR1 as SSHAT and CDR2 as FNYEAQ (reference sequence). Trimming at V came to 4 bases and at J to 10 bases, leaving 7 bases not matched to a gene. CDR3 size: 13 residues.

The CDR3 here is CASSQNSRETQYF. Written as DNA, the CDR3 is TGTGCCAGCAGCCAAAATTCGCGAGAGACCCAGTACTTC. The rearrangement links TRBV14 to TRBJ2-5; the D is unclear. Looked up from germline, CDR1 is SGHDN and CDR2 is FVKESK. Trimming cost V 2 bases and J 4 bases, with 8 bases left between them. The CDR3 loop spans 13 amino acids.

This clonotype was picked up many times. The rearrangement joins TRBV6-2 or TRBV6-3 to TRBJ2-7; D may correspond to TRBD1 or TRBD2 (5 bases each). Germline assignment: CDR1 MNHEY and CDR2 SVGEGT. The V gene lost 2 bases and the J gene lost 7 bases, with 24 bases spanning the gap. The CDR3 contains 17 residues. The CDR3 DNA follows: TGTGCCAGCAGTTACCAGGCTGGGACGTCCGTCATTATGGAGCAGTACTTC. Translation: CASSYQAGTSVIMEQYF.

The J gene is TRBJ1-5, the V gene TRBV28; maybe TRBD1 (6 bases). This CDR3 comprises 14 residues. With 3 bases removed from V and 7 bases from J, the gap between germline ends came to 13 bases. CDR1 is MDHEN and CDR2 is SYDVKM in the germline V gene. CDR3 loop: CASSLTGGMQPQHF. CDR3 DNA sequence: TGTGCCAGCAGTTTGACGGGGGGCATGCAGCCCCAGCATTTT.

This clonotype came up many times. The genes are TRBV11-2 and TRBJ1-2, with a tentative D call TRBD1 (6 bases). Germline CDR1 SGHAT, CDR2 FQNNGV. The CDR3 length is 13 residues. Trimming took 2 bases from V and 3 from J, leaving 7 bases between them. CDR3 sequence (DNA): TGTGCCAGCAGCTTAAGGACAGACTATGGCTACACCTTC. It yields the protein CASSLRTDYGYTF.

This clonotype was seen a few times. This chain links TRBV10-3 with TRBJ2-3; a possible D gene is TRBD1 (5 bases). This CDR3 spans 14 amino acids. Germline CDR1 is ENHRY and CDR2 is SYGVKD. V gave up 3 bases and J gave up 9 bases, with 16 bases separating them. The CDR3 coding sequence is TGTGCCATCAGTGACCAGCGAAGGGGTAAGACGCAGTATTTT. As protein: CAISDQRRGKTQYF.

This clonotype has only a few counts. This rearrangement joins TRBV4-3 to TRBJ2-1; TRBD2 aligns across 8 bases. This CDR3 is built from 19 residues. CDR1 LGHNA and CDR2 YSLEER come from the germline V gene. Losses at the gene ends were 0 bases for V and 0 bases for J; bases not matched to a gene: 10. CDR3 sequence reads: CASSQDLPGGSYSYNEQFF. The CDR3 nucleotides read TGCGCCAGCAGCCAAGATCTACCGGGAGGGTCCTACTCCTACAATGAGCAGTTCTTC.

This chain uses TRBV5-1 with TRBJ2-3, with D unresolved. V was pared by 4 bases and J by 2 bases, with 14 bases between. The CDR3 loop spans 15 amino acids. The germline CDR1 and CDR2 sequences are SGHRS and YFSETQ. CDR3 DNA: TGCGCCAGCAGCGAGGTGAACGGATACACAGATACGCAGTATTTT. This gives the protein CASSEVNGYTDTQYF.

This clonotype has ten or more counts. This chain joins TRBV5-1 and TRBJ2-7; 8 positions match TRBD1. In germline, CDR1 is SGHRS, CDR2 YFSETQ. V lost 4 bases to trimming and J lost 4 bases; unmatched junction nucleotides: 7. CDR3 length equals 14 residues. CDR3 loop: CASSTSGGSYEQYF. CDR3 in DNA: TGCGCCAGCAGCACATCAGGGGGCAGTTACGAGCAGTACTTC.

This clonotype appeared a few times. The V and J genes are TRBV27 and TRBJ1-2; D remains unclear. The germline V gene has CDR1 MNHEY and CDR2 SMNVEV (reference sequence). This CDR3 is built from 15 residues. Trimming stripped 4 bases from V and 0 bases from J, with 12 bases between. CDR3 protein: CASSSRAGPNYGYTF. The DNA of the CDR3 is TGTGCCAGCAGTTCGCGAGCGGGCCCTAACTATGGCTACACCTTC.

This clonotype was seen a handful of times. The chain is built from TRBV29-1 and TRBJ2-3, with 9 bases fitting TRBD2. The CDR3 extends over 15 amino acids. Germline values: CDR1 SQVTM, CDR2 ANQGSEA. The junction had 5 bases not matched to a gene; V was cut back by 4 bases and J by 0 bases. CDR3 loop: CSVVNSGGSTDTQYF. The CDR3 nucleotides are TGCAGCGTTGTCAATAGCGGGGGAAGCACAGATACGCAGTATTTT.

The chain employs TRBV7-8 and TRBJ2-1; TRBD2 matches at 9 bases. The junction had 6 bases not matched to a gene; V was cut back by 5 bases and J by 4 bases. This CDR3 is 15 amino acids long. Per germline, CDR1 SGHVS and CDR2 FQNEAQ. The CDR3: CASSRSGRTYNEQFF. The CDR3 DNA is TGTGCCAGCAGCCGTAGCGGGAGAACGTACAATGAGCAGTTCTTC.